These 20 T cell receptor beta chains were all obtained from the same sample, sequenced in a study of blood T cell repertoires in COVID-19. Profiling relied on immunoSEQ multiplex PCR, and the TCRdb table lists in-frame clones only, not all of them. The table records around 50,000 clones, 82% of them present only once. Material: peripheral blood. These receptors came from a woman aged 60-75 years with acute or convalescent COVID-19.

By share, this clone ranks as medium-sized. V and J are TRBV5-1 and TRBJ1-2; weak D call: TRBD1 (6 bases). There are 12 residues in the CDR3. CDR1 is SGHRS and CDR2 is YFSETQ in the germline V gene. The germline V and J ends were trimmed by 7 bases and 8 bases, with 15 bases remaining between them. The CDR3 sequence is CASRLGGNGYTF. Written as DNA, the CDR3 is TGCGCCAGCCGTTTAGGGGGAAACGGCTACACCTTC.

V usage is TRBV5-1 and J usage is TRBJ1-1; D is unclear. Germline loops: CDR1 SGHRS, CDR2 YFSETQ. The CDR3 runs 17 residues. Trimming removed 1 base at V and 3 bases at J, with 19 bases between. CDR3 bases: TGCGCCAGCAGCTTGTTCGAACGAATTTCCGGGGACACTGAAGCTTTCTTT. Amino acids: CASSLFERISGDTEAFF.

The chain carries TRBV7-8 and TRBJ2-7, with TRBD1 identical over 11 bases. The CDR3 sequence is 15 residues long. V lost 5 bases to trimming and J lost 8 bases; unmatched junction nucleotides: 11. Per the germline V gene, CDR1 is SGHVS and CDR2 is FQNEAQ. The CDR3 spells CASSGGTGGSGKQYF. CDR3 nucleotides: TGTGCCAGCAGCGGAGGGACAGGGGGGTCCGGGAAGCAGTACTTC.

V is TRBV5-1 and J is TRBJ1-2; D is perhaps TRBD1 (5 bases). V lost 0 bases to trimming and J lost 5 bases, with 11 bases between them. Germline V gene sequence: CDR1 SGHRS, CDR2 YFSETQ. CDR3 length: 14 amino acids. The CDR3 coding sequence is TGCGCCAGCAGCTTGGAATCCCGGGGGTATGGCTACACCTTC. It yields the protein CASSLESRGYGYTF.

The V call is TRBV7-3, the J call TRBJ2-7, with D perhaps matching TRBD1 (5 bases). This CDR3 has 14 residues. Per germline, CDR1 SGHTA and CDR2 FQGTGA. V was trimmed by 2 bases and J by 0 bases, leaving 8 bases between them. The CDR3 DNA reads TGTGCCAGCAGCTTATTAGGGGACTCCTACGAGCAGTACTTC. It codes for CASSLLGDSYEQYF.

The chain links TRBV5-5 to TRBJ1-2, with TRBD1 as a possible D gene (6 bases). Germline V gives CDR1 SGHKS, CDR2 YYEKEE (reference sequence). This CDR3 region has 17 residues. V gave up 2 bases and J gave up 3 bases, with 20 bases separating them. CDR3 sequence (DNA): TGTGCCAGCAGCTTATCCCCGCGGGGGGCCGGGGACTATGGCTACACCTTC. This codes for CASSLSPRGAGDYGYTF.

This sequence joins TRBV5-1 and TRBJ2-2, with 7 bases fitting TRBD1. The J segment lost 4 bases and the V segment lost 4 bases, leaving 7 bases of the junction unmatched. The germline gives CDR1 SGHRS, CDR2 YFSETQ. CDR3 length equals 15 residues. The CDR3 DNA sequence: TGCGCCAGCAGCATAGGACAGGCGGGCACCGGGGAGCTGTTTTTT. Encoded protein: CASSIGQAGTGELFF.

The V call is TRBV12-5, the J call TRBJ1-1; D perhaps matches TRBD1 (5 bases). V shed 3 bases and J shed 4 bases, with 9 bases lying between them. Germline loops: CDR1 LGHNT, CDR2 FRNRAP. The CDR3 runs to 13 residues. This CDR3 reads CASGLGVGTEAFF. In DNA, the CDR3 is TGTGCTAGTGGTTTAGGGGTAGGCACTGAAGCTTTCTTT.

The V and J genes are TRBV19 and TRBJ1-2, with TRBD1 matching 8 bases. The CDR3 is 14 residues long. The germline V gene has CDR1 LNHDA and CDR2 SQIVND (reference sequence). Unmatched junction bases numbered 8, after V lost 6 bases and J lost 5 bases. As DNA, the CDR3 is TGTGCCAGTAGACCCGGACAGGGCGCTTATGGCTACACCTTC. This sequence encodes CASRPGQGAYGYTF.

This CDR3 reads CASSELAGHNEQFF. In nucleotides, the CDR3 is TGCGCCAGCAGTGAACTAGCGGGCCACAATGAGCAGTTCTTC. This chain connects TRBV10-1 to TRBJ2-1, with 9 nucleotides matching TRBD2. V shed 3 bases, J shed 5 bases, and the junction held 2 bases outside the gene matches. Germline CDR1 reads WNHNN; CDR2 reads SYGVQD (reference sequence). The CDR3 is 14 residues long.

The chain links TRBV18 to TRBJ2-4; a weak D match, TRBD1 (6 bases). This CDR3 has 17 amino acids. Trimming left V 5 bases short and J 2 bases short, with 19 bases between. Per germline, CDR1 KGHSH and CDR2 LQKENI. The DNA of the CDR3 is TGTGCCAGCTCAGAAAAAGGACAGCGCTCATCCAAAAACATTCAGTACTTC. Amino acids: CASSEKGQRSSKNIQYF.

V gene TRBV7-8 combines with J gene TRBJ2-3; the D is unclear. Trimming pared 0 bases from V and 4 bases from J, leaving 8 bases between. This CDR3 contains 14 residues. CDR1 is SGHVS and CDR2 is FQNEAQ in the germline V gene. In DNA form, the CDR3 reads TGTGCCAGCAGCTTAGCTGGCAATTCAGATACGCAGTATTTT. This codes for CASSLAGNSDTQYF.

This clone was found once. The rearrangement uses TRBV29-1 and TRBJ1-1; no clear D. Per germline, CDR1 SQVTM and CDR2 ANQGSEA. Trimming took off 2 bases at V and 5 bases at J, with 15 bases between the two ends. This CDR3 contains 14 residues. For the CDR3, the DNA is TGCAGCGTTGAACGGTTACTTCTGAGGACTGAAGCTTTCTTT. Residues: CSVERLLLRTEAFF.

The rearrangement uses TRBV5-1 and TRBJ2-7; the D gene is possibly TRBD2 (9 bases). V shed 3 bases and J shed 4 bases, with 26 bases lying between them. The CDR3 contains 18 residues. CDR1 and CDR2 (germline): SGHRS, YFSETQ. The DNA of the CDR3 is TGCGCCAGCAGCTCCGGGACAGGACCTAGCGGGGTTAGATACGAGCAGTACTTC. This translates into CASSSGTGPSGVRYEQYF.

This clone appeared a single time. In nucleotides, the CDR3 is TGTGCCAGCAGCCGAGAGGTGGATACGCAGTATTTT. Encoded protein: CASSREVDTQYF. The chain recombines TRBV11-2 with TRBJ2-3; D unclear. The germline V and J ends were trimmed by 5 bases and 6 bases, with 9 bases remaining between them. This CDR3 has 12 residues. CDR1 is SGHAT and CDR2 is FQNNGV in the germline V gene.

J is TRBJ2-7 and V is TRBV24-1; D is perhaps TRBD1 (6 bases). The CDR3 extends over 13 amino acids. V was shortened by 5 bases and J by 3 bases, with 10 bases between the two germline ends. Germline lookup yields CDR1 KGHDR and CDR2 SFDVKD. This chain's CDR3 is CATSAGAYYEQYF. The DNA for the CDR3 is TGTGCCACCAGTGCAGGGGCCTACTACGAGCAGTACTTC.

The chain couples TRBV5-6 to TRBJ1-1; D unresolved. This CDR3 comprises 13 residues. Germline-derived CDR1 and CDR2 are SGHDT and YYEEEE. The V and J ends lost 2 bases and 1 base respectively, with 6 bases between them. CDR3 residues: CASSFFGNTEAFF. The CDR3 bases are TGTGCCAGCAGCTTCTTCGGGAACACTGAAGCTTTCTTT.

This chain connects TRBV30 to TRBJ1-6; 9 nucleotides align to TRBD1. V was pared by 4 bases and J by 7 bases, with 5 bases of the junction left unmatched. Germline V gene sequence: CDR1 GTSNPN, CDR2 SVGIG (reference sequence). This CDR3 is built from 14 residues. The CDR3 region has the DNA TGTGCCTGGAACCCGGACAGGGGAAATTCACCCCTCCACTTT. Translation gives CAWNPDRGNSPLHF.

This chain links TRBV5-1 with TRBJ2-1, with D perhaps TRBD1 (6 bases). The CDR3 length is 15 residues. Germline-derived CDR1 and CDR2 are SGHRS and YFSETQ. V was clipped by 4 bases and J by 6 bases, with 17 bases between them. The CDR3 DNA reads as TGCGCCAGCAGCCGCATAGGTCAGGGGACCAATGAGCAGTTCTTC. Amino acid sequence: CASSRIGQGTNEQFF. The variable domain in full, with the rest retrieved from reference TRBV5-1 and TRBJ2-1, is KAGVTQTPRYLIKTRGQQVTLSCSPISGHRSVSWYQQTPGQGLQFLFEYFSETQRNKGNFPGRFSGRQFSNSRSEMNVSTLELGDSALYLCASSRIGQGTNEQFFGPGTRLTVL.

This sequence joins TRBV5-4 and TRBJ1-3, with a tentative D call TRBD1 (5 bases). This CDR3 contains 15 residues. V lost 0 bases to trimming and J lost 2 bases, with 9 bases between them. Germline assignment: CDR1 SGHNT and CDR2 YYREEE (reference sequence). CDR3 sequence reads: CASSLEQGAGNTIYF. The DNA for the CDR3 is TGTGCCAGCAGCTTGGAGCAGGGCGCTGGAAACACCATATATTTT.